This T cell receptor beta chain was obtained from a study of early stage breast cancer tumors. TCRdb keeps only in-frame clones here, not all; method: immunoSEQ multiplex PCR. The repertoire includes roughly 40,000 clones, around 69% of them detected once, and approximately 7.1% sits in the top ten. Trimming shortened V by 3 bases and J by 5 bases, and 8 bases separated the two germline ends. Germline loops: CDR1 SGHTA, CDR2 FQGNSA. The CDR3 consists of 13 residues. Sequencing was done on a sample of blood. The sequence was collected from a person aged 50-59 years with breast cancer. V is TRBV7-2 and J is TRBJ2-1, with D unresolved. The CDR3 loop reads CASSFRRDNEQFF. The CDR3 bases are TGTGCCAGCAGCTTCCGCCGGGACAATGAGCAGTTCTTC.